Sequencing of this T cell receptor beta chain was carried out in a study of OX40 agonist ivuxolimab in advanced cancers. Study conclusions and caveats: There were also nonresponders showing low normalized T-cell clonal expansion.

Germline V lookup: CDR1 SNHLY, CDR2 FYNNEI. The CDR3 runs to 15 residues. V lost 9 bases to trimming and J lost 0 bases, with 14 bases between them. Blood sampling took place at baseline, cycle 4 day 1, and cycle 7 day 1. Sequencing used immunoSEQ multiplex PCR; TCRdb keeps in-frame clones, though not all of them. The sample carries almost 70,000 clones, around four fifths recorded once. This clone has only one observation. Its antigen is as yet unknown. The TCR sequence derives from an adult with an advanced solid tumor such as melanoma, head and neck, liver or kidney cancer. This rearrangement joins TRBV2 to TRBJ1-4; D is perhaps TRBD1 (5 bases). This material consisted of CD4+ or CD8+ T cells sorted from blood, taken in a trial of the OX40 agonist ivuxolimab. CDR3 amino acids: CARWGRSATNEKLFF. The CDR3 region has the DNA TGTGCCAGATGGGGGAGATCTGCAACTAATGAAAAACTGTTTTTT.